This TCR beta chain appears in the sequencing data of a study of Ad26.COV2.S vaccination and SARS-CoV-2 variants (dated by TCRdb to about 2021). The study in broad terms: Vaccine-arm donors came from COV1001, a multicentre, randomized, double-blind, placebo-controlled phase I-IIa trial of Ad26.COV2.S in healthy adults. Trial participants were randomized into five groups of five: low-dose or high-dose Ad26.COV2.S given once or twice, or placebo on both occasions. Dosing of Ad26.COV2.S was intramuscular, at either 5x10^10 or 1x10^11 viral particles, delivered as one shot or as two shots spaced 56 days apart. A total of around 32 samples were included in the TCR-sequenced set, comprising about 20 Ad26.COV2.S vaccine recipients, 5 placebo recipients and 8 SARS-CoV-2 convalescent individuals. Sequencing of the TCRbeta repertoire served to evaluate the specificity and breadth of SARS-CoV-2-reactive T cell receptors following Ad26.COV2.S vaccination. Blinding of investigators to trial group allocation was maintained during experiments and outcome assessment.

The immunoSEQ Assay was the method used to sequence TCRbeta CDR3 regions. After extraction, genomic DNA underwent amplification by bias-controlled multiplex PCR, followed by high-throughput sequencing. Per the source publication's procedure: To quantify the absolute abundance of each unique TCRbeta CDR3 region, sequences were collapsed and filtered. T cell fraction was estimated by normalization of TCRbeta template counts to usable DNA, with usable DNA being measured through amplification of reference genes present in all nucleated cells. Repertoire TCRs were annotated as SARS-CoV-2-specific by exact matching of V gene, CDR3 amino acid sequence and J gene to a known reactive TCR set. MIRA supplied the reference SARS-CoV-2 TCR set, which was filtered for enrichment in COVID-19-positive ImmuneCODE repertoires so that public or cross-reactive TCRs were removed. Based on the MIRA antigens, annotated TCRs were further analysed at the level of specific ORF or position within ORF. Breadth was defined as the number of annotated unique rearrangements divided by the total number of unique productive rearrangements, and depth was defined as the summed frequency of the annotated unique rearrangements. TCR breadth was compared between groups using two-sided Wilcoxon rank-sum tests. TCRdb re-hosts the immuneACCESS table, in-frame sequences only. Its copies lack some clones; in the studies checked, an unresolved V gene accounts for under half of them, and the cause for the rest is not known. D and trimming come from the DNA, and the V and J calls and clone size come from that table. This sample lists about 400,000 clones; over 80% were detected once. Approximately 1.6% of the sample belongs to the ten largest clones.

A remark on this clone: Its binding antigen is unknown. Per-base quality was not reported, and no clone a single base away is much larger than it.

The research as a whole found: It was noted by the authors that total T cell responses may have been underestimated by the TCR breadth and depth analyses. Compared with placebo recipients, Ad26.COV2.S recipients showed higher spike-specific TCR breadth (P = 0.0014). After vaccination, spike-specific CD8+ and CD4+ T cell responses were reported to show substantial breadth. Comparing responses between vaccine doses or regimens was not something the study was powered to do. Comparable non-spike TCR breadth was observed between vaccine and placebo recipients, consistent with only spike being contained in the vaccine.

This sample's treatment or condition label indicates: about 20 received Ad26.COV2.S at low or high dose, single or two shots; several received placebo; per-sample allocation not given. For vaccine and placebo recipients, repertoires were sequenced using samples collected on day 63 after the first injection. Cohort 1b enrolled 25 to 30 adults aged 18-55 years at a single site in Boston, USA, between 29 July and 7 August 2020. Ad26.COV2.S was a replication-incompetent adenovirus type 26 vector that expressed a prefusion-stabilized SARS-CoV-2 spike protein derived from the original Wuhan strain. Specimen: peripheral blood, collected in a trial of Ad26.COV2.S vaccine versus placebo. The TCR originated in a person aged 18 to 65 who received the Ad26.COV2.S COVID-19 vaccine or a placebo.

CDR3 loop: CASSIAGETYNEQFF. At the DNA level, the sequence is TGTGCCAGTAGTATAGCTGGGGAAACCTACAATGAGCAGTTCTTC. Rearrangement joined TRBV19 to TRBJ2-1, with no reliable assignment of the D segment. Reading the germline V gene (reference sequence) gives CDR1 LNHDA and CDR2 SQIVND. The trim is 1 base for V and 2 bases for J, with a gap of 9 bases between the germline ends. The CDR3 measures 15 amino acids from cysteine to phenylalanine. Only CDR3 DNA is held: 45 bases, read in frame from base 1.